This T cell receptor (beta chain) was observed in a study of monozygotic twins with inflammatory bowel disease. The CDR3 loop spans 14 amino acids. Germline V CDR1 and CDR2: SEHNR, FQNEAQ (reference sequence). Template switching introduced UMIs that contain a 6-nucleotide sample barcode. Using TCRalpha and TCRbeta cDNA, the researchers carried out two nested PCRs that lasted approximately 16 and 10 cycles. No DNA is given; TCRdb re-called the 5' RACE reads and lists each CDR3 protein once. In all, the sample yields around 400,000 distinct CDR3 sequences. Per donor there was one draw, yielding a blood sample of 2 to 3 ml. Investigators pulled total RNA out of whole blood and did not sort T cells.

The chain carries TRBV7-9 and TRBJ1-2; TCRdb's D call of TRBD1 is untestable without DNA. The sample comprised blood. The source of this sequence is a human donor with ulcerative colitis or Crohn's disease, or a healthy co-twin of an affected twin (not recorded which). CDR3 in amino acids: CASSLLQGADGYTF.